The clone carrying this TCR beta chain was recorded only once. Antigen unknown. This sample was included in a study of T cell repertoires in cytomegalovirus infection. Study summary: Shared public TCR beta signatures pointed to both CMV infection and a matching HLA type.

Each CDR3 protein is one row after TCRdb ran MiXCR on the reads. Of around 110,000 distinct CDR3 sequences listed, around a tenth are singletons. Study-level findings and limits: Dominating the ex vivo response were TCR beta clonotypes that were CMV-specific and HLA-C-restricted. Summed frequency of public TCR beta families distinguished CMV carriers with the relevant HLA.

This clonotype originated in a human donor in good health (CMV status not recorded). Some clones in this sample may be carry-over from other donors' samples. Sequenced sample: PBMCs, sequenced either directly or after in vitro stimulation (not recorded which).

The CDR3 nucleotides are TGTGCCAGCAGTTGGACTAGCGGGAGGAATGAGCAGTTCTTC. The encoded protein is CASSWTSGRNEQFF. The chain is built from TRBV6-8 and TRBJ2-1; 14 bases line up with TRBD2. Germline values: CDR1 MNHGY, CDR2 SAAAGT. Unmatched junction bases numbered 0, after V lost 4 bases and J lost 7 bases. The CDR3 is made up of 14 amino acids.